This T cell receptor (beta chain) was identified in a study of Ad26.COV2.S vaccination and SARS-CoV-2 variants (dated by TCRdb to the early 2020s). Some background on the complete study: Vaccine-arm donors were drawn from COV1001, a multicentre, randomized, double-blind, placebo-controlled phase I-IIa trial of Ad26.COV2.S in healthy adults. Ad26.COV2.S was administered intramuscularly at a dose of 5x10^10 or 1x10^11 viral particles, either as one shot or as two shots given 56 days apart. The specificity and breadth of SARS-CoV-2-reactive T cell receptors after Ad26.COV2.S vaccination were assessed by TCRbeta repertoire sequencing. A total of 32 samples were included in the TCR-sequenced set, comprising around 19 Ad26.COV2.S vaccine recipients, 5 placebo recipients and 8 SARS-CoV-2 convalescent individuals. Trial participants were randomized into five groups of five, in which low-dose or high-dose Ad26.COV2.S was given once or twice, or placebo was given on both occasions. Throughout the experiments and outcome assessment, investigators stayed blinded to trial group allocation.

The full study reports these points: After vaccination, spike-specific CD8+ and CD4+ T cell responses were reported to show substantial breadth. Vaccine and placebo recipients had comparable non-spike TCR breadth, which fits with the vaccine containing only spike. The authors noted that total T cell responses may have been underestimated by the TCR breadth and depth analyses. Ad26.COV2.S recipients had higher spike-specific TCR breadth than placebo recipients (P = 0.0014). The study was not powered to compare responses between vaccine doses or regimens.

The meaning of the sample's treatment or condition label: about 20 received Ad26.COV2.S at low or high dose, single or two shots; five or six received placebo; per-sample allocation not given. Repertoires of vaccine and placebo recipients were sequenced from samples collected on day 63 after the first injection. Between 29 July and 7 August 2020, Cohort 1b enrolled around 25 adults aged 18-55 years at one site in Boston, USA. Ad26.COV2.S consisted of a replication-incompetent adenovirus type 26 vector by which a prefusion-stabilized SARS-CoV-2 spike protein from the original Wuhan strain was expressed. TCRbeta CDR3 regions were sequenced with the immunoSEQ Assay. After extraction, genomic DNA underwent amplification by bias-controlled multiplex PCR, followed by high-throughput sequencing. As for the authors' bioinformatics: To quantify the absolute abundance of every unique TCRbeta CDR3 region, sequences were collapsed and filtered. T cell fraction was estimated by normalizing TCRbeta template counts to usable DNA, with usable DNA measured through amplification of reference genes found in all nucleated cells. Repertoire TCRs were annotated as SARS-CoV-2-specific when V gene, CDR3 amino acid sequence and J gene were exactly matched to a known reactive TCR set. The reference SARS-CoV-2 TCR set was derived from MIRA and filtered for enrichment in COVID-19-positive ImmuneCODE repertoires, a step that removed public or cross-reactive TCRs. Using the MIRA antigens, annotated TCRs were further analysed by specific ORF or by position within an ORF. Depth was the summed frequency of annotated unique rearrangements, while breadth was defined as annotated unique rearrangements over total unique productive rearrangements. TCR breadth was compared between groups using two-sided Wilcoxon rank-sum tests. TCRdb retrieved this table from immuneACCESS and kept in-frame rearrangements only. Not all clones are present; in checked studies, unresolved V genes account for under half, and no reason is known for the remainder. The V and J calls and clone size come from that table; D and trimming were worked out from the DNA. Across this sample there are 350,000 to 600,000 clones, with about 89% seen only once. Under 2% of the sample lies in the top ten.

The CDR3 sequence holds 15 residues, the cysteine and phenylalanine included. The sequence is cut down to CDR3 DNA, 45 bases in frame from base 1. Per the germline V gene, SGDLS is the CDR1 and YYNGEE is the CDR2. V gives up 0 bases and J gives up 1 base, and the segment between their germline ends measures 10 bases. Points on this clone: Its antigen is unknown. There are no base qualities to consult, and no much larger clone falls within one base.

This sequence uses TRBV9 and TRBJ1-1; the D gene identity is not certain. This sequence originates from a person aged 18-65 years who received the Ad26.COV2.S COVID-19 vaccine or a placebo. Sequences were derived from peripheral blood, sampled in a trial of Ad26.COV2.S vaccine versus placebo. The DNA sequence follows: TGTGCCAGCAGCGTAGTCGGAGGGAAGAACACTGAAGCTTTCTTT. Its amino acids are CASSVVGGKNTEAFF. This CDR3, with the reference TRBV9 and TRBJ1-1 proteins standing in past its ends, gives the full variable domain DSGVTQTPKHLITATGQRVTLRCSPRSGDLSVYWYQQSLDQGLQFLIQYYNGEERAKGNILERFSAQQFPDLHSELNLSSLELGDSALYFCASSVVGGKNTEAFFGQGTRLTVV.